The 21 T cell receptor beta chains listed next were all sequenced from one sample in a study of shared clonotypes between healthy human individuals. Sequenced by immunoSEQ multiplex PCR; TCRdb stores in-frame clones only, minus some. The sample has around 340,000 clones, roughly 70% seen once. Sequencing used memory CD4+ T cells sorted from blood. Subset here: CD45RA-negative fraction. All receptors derive from a man aged 30 to 45 in good health.

The V gene is TRBV18, the J gene TRBJ2-5, with D possibly matching TRBD1 (5 bases). With 3 bases removed from V and 5 bases from J, the gap between germline ends came to 13 bases. Germline lookup yields CDR1 KGHSH and CDR2 LQKENI. The CDR3 length is 14 residues. In nucleotides, the CDR3 is TGTGCCAGCTCACCCAACAGGTTGGAGGAGACCCAGTACTTC. Its translation is CASSPNRLEETQYF.

V is TRBV7-8 and J is TRBJ2-1; the match to TRBD1 covers 11 bases. After removal of 4 bases from V and 4 bases from J, the junction contained 6 bases not matched to a gene. This CDR3 is 16 amino acids long. Looked up from germline, CDR1 is SGHVS and CDR2 is FQNEAQ. The CDR3 region has the DNA TGTGCCAGCAGCTCGAGGGACAGGGGGACGTACAATGAGCAGTTCTTC. Translation gives CASSSRDRGTYNEQFF.

The chain is built from TRBV6-5 and TRBJ2-3, with TRBD2 as a possible D gene (5 bases). CDR3 length: 12 residues. The V end was cut by 6 bases, the J end by 7 bases, with 11 bases between. Germline-derived CDR1 and CDR2 are MNHEY and SVGAGI. The CDR3 coding sequence is TGTGCCAGCAGCGCCGGCGGGTATACGCAGTATTTT. It codes for CASSAGGYTQYF.

The chain is built from TRBV4-1 and TRBJ2-5, with D possibly being TRBD1 or TRBD2 (5 bases each). The J call could be wrong; TRBJ2-7 is a better fit for the DNA end. Germline V gene lookup returns CDR1 MGHRA and CDR2 YSYEKL. This CDR3 is 15 amino acids long. This CDR3 is CASSQVEGRVYEQYF. The CDR3 DNA follows: TGCGCCAGCAGCCAAGTTGAGGGACGGGTCTACGAGCAGTACTTC.

This clone was seen only once. The genes are TRBV29-1 and TRBJ2-7; D gene uncertain. V dropped 5 bases and J dropped 1 base, with 9 bases sitting between them. The CDR3 loop spans 12 amino acids. CDR1 and CDR2 from the germline V gene are SQVTM and ANQGSEA. The chain's CDR3 is CSVRVESYEQYF. The CDR3 DNA follows: TGCAGCGTTCGGGTAGAATCCTACGAGCAGTACTTC.

The V and J genes are TRBV28 and TRBJ1-2; D remains unclear. Germline V gene sequence: CDR1 MDHEN, CDR2 SYDVKM. CDR3 length: 13 amino acids. V shed 5 bases and J shed 4 bases, with 11 bases lying between them. Here the CDR3 reads CASSPWLGYGYTF. The CDR3 DNA reads TGTGCCAGCAGTCCATGGTTGGGCTATGGCTACACCTTC.

This clone has just a few counts. The chain recombines TRBV19 with TRBJ2-5, with D tentatively TRBD2 (5 bases). The CDR3 is 17 residues long. The germline gives CDR1 LNHDA, CDR2 SQIVND (reference sequence). The V end lost 0 bases, the J end lost 1 base, and 15 bases lay between the germline ends. This CDR3 reads CASSIETALGVQETQYF. The CDR3 DNA reads as TGTGCCAGTAGTATAGAGACCGCTCTCGGGGTCCAAGAGACCCAGTACTTC.

This chain connects TRBV5-4 to TRBJ2-1, with TRBD2 identical over 9 bases. The CDR3 loop spans 15 amino acids. Losses at the gene ends were 0 bases for V and 7 bases for J; bases not matched to a gene: 5. Germline V gene lookup returns CDR1 SGHNT and CDR2 YYREEE (reference sequence). CDR3 DNA: TGTGCCAGCAGCTTGGGCGGGAGGGCCGAGAATGAGCAGTTCTTC. This sequence encodes CASSLGGRAENEQFF.

The V call is TRBV6-4, the J call TRBJ2-1; either TRBD1 or TRBD2 may fit D (5 bases each). Germline assignment: CDR1 MRHNA and CDR2 SNTAGT. This CDR3 is built from 15 residues. Trimming removed 6 bases at V and 9 bases at J, with 21 bases between. CDR3 DNA sequence: TGTGCCAGCAGAAGGGACCCGGTGTTGGCCTTTGAGCAGTTCTTC. Protein sequence: CASRRDPVLAFEQFF.

The rearrangement joins TRBV11-3 to TRBJ2-1, with TRBD2 as a possible D gene (6 bases). There are 13 residues in the CDR3. The ends were cut back, 3 bases at V and 9 bases at J, with 12 bases in the middle. Germline lookup yields CDR1 SGHNT and CDR2 YENEEA. This CDR3 reads CASSLRGDTEQFF. The CDR3 region has the DNA TGTGCCAGCAGCTTGCGGGGAGATACTGAGCAGTTCTTC.

The chain is built from TRBV18 and TRBJ2-1, with a tentative D call TRBD1 (5 bases). The CDR3 is 14 amino acids. Trimming shortened V by 3 bases and J by 1 base, and 7 bases separated the two germline ends. Per germline, CDR1 KGHSH and CDR2 LQKENI. Written as DNA, the CDR3 is TGTGCCAGCTCACCGACAGAATCCTACAATGAGCAGTTCTTC. Translated: CASSPTESYNEQFF.

The chain is built from TRBV11-1 and TRBJ2-5; the D is unclear. With the DNA end fitting TRBJ2-7 better, the J assignment may be wrong. The CDR3 extends over 13 amino acids. CDR1 SGHAT and CDR2 FQDESV come from the germline V gene (reference sequence). CDR3 bases: TGTGCCAGCAGCTTAACACGTTCGGGCGAGCAGTACTTC. Protein: CASSLTRSGEQYF.

The chain uses TRBV5-8 and TRBJ2-5; D gene uncertain. The CDR3 extends over 13 amino acids. V was trimmed by 4 bases and J by 4 bases, leaving 11 bases between them. CDR1 and CDR2 (germline): SGHTS, YDEGEE. DNA for the CDR3: TGTGCCAGCAGCAGGGTACTTGCAGAGACCCAGTACTTC. Amino acids: CASSRVLAETQYF. The full variable domain, in which reference TRBV5-8 and TRBJ2-5 provide the parts outside the CDR3, is EAGVTQSPTHLIKTRGQQATLRCSPISGHTSVYWYQQALGLGLQFLLWYDEGEERNRGNFPPRFSGRQFPNYSSELNVNALELEDSALYLCASSRVLAETQYFGPGTRLLVL.

This clone was counted only a few times. V and J are TRBV6-1 and TRBJ2-2, with D perhaps TRBD1 (6 bases). The CDR3 runs to 14 residues. Germline values: CDR1 MNHNS, CDR2 SASEGT. CDR3 residues: CASTQGPWTGELFF. The CDR3 region has the DNA TGTGCAAGTACACAGGGACCCTGGACCGGGGAGCTGTTTTTT.

This chain connects TRBV5-8 to TRBJ2-5; tentatively, D is TRBD1 (5 bases). The ends were cut back, 0 bases at V and 3 bases at J, with 9 bases in the middle. In germline, CDR1 is SGHTS, CDR2 YDEGEE. The CDR3 consists of 14 residues. This CDR3 reads CASSLAGSKETQYF. As DNA, the CDR3 is TGTGCCAGCAGCTTGGCAGGGTCGAAAGAGACCCAGTACTTC.

This clone showed up many times. The chain employs TRBV4-3 and TRBJ1-5; D unresolved. V shed 4 bases and J shed 5 bases, with 12 bases lying between them. CDR1 and CDR2 (germline): LGHNA, YSLEER. The CDR3 spans 14 residues. The DNA of the CDR3 is TGCGCCAGCAGCCTCAAGGTCGGGGATCAGCCCCAGCATTTT. It codes for CASSLKVGDQPQHF.

The genes are TRBV7-2 and TRBJ2-4, with D unresolved. The V gene lost 0 bases and the J gene lost 0 bases, with 3 bases spanning the gap. The CDR3 has 14 amino acids. Germline assignment: CDR1 SGHTA and CDR2 FQGNSA. The CDR3 sequence is CASSLALAKNIQYF. CDR3 sequence (DNA): TGTGCCAGCAGCTTAGCCCTAGCCAAAAACATTCAGTACTTC.

The V and J genes are TRBV13 and TRBJ1-4; 9 nucleotides match TRBD1. CDR3 size: 16 residues. V trimming: 5 bases; J trimming: 7 bases; junction bases outside the gene matches: 11. CDR1 is PRHDT, CDR2 FYEKMQ, per germline (reference sequence). As DNA, the CDR3 is TGTGCCAGCAGCGCCCGACGAGGACAGGGGTTTGAAAAACTGTTTTTT. It codes for CASSARRGQGFEKLFF.

V and J are TRBV15 and TRBJ1-1; perhaps TRBD1 as D (5 bases). V lost 4 bases, J lost 2 bases, and 11 bases lay in between. Germline V lookup: CDR1 LNHNV, CDR2 YYDKDF (reference sequence). The CDR3 contains 14 residues. The CDR3 sequence: CATSTRQFNTEAFF. In DNA form, the CDR3 reads TGTGCCACCAGCACTAGACAGTTTAACACTGAAGCTTTCTTT.

The V gene is TRBV11-2, the J gene TRBJ1-1; D is unclear. The V gene lost 7 bases and the J gene lost 7 bases, with 22 bases spanning the gap. The CDR3 spans 15 residues. Germline CDR1 is SGHAT and CDR2 is FQNNGV. CDR3 loop: CASILGGRKEDEAFF. CDR3 nucleotide sequence: TGTGCCAGCATTCTAGGAGGACGAAAGGAAGATGAAGCTTTCTTT.

This clone has only one observation. The chain is built from TRBV19 and TRBJ2-3; D gene uncertain. V was trimmed by 3 bases and J by 3 bases, leaving 10 bases between them. CDR1 is LNHDA and CDR2 is SQIVND in the germline V gene (reference sequence). This CDR3 contains 14 residues. This CDR3 is CASSMVARTDTQYF. The CDR3 DNA is TGTGCCAGTAGTATGGTAGCTCGAACAGATACGCAGTATTTT.